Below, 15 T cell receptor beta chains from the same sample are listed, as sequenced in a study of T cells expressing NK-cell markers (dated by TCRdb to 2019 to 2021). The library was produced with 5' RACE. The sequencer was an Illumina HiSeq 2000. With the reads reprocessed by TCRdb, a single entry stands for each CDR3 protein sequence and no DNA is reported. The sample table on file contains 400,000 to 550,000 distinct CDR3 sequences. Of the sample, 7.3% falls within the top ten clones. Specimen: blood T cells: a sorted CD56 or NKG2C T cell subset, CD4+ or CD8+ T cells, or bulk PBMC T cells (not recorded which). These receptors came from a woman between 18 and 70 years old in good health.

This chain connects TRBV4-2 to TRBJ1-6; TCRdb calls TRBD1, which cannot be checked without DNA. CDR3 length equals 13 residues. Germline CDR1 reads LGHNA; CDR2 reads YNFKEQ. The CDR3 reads CASRDRGTSPLHF.

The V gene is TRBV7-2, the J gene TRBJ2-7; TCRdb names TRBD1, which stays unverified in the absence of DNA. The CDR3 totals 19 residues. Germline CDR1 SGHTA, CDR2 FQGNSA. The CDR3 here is CASSSLWGGELGVSYEQYF.

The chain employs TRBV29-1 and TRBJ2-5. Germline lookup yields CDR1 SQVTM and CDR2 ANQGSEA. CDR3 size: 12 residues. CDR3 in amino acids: CSVDLSPETQYF.

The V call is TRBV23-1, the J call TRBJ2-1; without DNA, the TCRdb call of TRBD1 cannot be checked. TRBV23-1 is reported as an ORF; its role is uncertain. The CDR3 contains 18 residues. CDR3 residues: CASSQLPHRGRPYNEQFF.

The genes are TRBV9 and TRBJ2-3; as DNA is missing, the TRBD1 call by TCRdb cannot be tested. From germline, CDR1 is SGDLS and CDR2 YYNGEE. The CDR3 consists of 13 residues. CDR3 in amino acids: CASSVTPGQMQYF.

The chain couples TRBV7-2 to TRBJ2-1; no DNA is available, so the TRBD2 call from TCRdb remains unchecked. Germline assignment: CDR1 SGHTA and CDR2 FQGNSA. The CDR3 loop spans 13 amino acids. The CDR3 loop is CASSLRTTHEQFF.

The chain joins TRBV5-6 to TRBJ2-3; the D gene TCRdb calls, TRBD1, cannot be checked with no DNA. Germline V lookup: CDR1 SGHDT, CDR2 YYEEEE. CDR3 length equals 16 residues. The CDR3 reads CASSLRDRAYTDTQYF.

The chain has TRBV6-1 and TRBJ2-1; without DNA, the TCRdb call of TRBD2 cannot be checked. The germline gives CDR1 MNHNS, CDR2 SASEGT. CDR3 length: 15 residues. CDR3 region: CASSPAGLSGSKQFF.

CDR3 residues: CASSYPPRRAPPSYEQYF. This chain joins TRBV6-2 or TRBV6-3 and TRBJ2-7; TCRdb's D call, TRBD1, is unchecked because there is no DNA. The CDR3 spans 18 residues. Per the germline V gene, CDR1 is MNHEY and CDR2 is SVGEGT.

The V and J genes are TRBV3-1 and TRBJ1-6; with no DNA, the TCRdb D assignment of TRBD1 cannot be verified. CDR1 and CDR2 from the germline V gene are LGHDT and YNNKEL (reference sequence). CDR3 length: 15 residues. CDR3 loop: CASSQEIPGNSPLHF.

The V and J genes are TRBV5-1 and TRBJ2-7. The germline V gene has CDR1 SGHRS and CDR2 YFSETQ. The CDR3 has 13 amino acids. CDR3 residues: CASSLGDGYEQYF. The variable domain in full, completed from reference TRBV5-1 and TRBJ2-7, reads KAGVTQTPRYLIKTRGQQVTLSCSPISGHRSVSWYQQTPGQGLQFLFEYFSETQRNKGNFPGRFSGRQFSNSRSEMNVSTLELGDSALYLCASSLGDGYEQYFGPGTRLTVT.

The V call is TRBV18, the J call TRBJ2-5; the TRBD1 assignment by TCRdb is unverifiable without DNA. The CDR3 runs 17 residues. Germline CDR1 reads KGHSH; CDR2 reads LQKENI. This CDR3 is CASSPREKQGGQETQYF.

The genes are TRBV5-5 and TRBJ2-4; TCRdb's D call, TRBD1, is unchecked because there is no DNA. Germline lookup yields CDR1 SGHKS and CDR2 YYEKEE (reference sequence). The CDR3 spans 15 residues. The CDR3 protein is CASRDRRVGKNIQYF. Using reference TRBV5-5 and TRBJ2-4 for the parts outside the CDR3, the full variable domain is DAGVTQSPTHLIKTRGQQVTLRCSPISGHKSVSWYQQVLGQGPQFIFQYYEKEERGRGNFPDRFSARQFPNYSSELNVNALLLGDSALYLCASRDRRVGKNIQYFGAGTRLSVL.

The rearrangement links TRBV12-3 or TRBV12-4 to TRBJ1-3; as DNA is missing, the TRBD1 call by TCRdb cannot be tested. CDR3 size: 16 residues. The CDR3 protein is CASSFPDRETGNTIYF.

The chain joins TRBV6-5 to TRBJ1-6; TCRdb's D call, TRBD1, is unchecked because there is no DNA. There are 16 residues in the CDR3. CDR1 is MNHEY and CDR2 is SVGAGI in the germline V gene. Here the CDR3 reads CASSYSRTGGDSPLHF.